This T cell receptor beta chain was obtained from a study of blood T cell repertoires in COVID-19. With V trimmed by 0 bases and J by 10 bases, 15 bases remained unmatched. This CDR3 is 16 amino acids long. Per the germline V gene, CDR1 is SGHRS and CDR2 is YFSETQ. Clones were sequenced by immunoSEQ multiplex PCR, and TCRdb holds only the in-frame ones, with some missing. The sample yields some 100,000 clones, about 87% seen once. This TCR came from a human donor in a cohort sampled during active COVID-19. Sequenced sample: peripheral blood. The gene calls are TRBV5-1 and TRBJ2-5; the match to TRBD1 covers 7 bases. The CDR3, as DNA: TGCGCCAGCAGCTTGGCCGGGGACAGACCGTTCGGGTACCAGTACTTC. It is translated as CASSLAGDRPFGYQYF.